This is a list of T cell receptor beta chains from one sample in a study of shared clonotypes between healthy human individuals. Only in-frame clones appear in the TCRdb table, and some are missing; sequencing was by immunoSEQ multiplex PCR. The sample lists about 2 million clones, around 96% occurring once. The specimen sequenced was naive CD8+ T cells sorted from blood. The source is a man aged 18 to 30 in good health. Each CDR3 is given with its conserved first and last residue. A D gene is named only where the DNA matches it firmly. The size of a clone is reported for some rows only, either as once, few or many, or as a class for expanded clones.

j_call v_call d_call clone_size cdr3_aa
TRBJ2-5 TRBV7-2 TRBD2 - CASSVEPGLAIQETQYF
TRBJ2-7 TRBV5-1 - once CASSPSTNFVYEQYF
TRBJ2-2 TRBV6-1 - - CASSEWTVYGELFF
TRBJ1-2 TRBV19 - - CASNKFYGYTF
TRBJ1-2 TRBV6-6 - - CASSYSSGGGYGYTF
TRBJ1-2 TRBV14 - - CASSQARASGRLEPSYTF
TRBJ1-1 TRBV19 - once CASSRAPGTEAFF
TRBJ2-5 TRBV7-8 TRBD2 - CASSTGTSGTIWGTQYF
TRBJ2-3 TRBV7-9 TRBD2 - CASSSLSGEQPDTQYF
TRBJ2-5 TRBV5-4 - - CASSPDSWEETQYF
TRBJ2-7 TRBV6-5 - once CASSYGKGGYEQYF
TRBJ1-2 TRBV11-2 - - CASSFGTGIYGYTF
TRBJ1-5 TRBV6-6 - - CASSYEGDVQPQHF
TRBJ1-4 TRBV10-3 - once CAISEGGALNEKLFF
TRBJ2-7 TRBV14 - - CASSQVGGGEQYF
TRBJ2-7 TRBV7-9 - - CASSALTYEQYF
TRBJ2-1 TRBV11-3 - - CASSQRVSSYNEQFF
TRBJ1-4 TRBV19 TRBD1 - CASSPGTGVEKLFF
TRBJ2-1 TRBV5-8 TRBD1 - CASSPDRGPMDEQFF
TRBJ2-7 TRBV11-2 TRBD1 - CASSWDRGYYEQYF
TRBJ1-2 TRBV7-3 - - CASSQGPYQGGYTF
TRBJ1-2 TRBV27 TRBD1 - CASSRQGLMVGYTF
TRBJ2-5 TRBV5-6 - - CASSPEGASDPRIETQYF
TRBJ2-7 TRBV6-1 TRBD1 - CASSPRGPYEQYF
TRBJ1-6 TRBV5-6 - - CASSVGEGLDFNSPLHF
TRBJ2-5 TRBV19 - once CASSIGPGQETQYF
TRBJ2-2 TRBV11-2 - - CASSDTGELFF
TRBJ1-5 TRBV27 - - CASGVSNQPQHF
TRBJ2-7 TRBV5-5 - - CASSSGISIYEQYF
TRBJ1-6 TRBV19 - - CASSIGDSYNSPLHF
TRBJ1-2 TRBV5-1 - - CASSLATAANTYGYTF
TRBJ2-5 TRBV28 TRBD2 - CASSLELAGTQETQYF
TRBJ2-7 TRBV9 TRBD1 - CASSVEGSGTGVYEQYF
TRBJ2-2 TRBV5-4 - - CASSLLNTGELFF
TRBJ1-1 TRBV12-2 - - CASRLDPKGTEAFF
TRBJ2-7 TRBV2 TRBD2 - CAVGVAGGPYEQYF
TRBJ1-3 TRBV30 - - CAWSPDGNSGNTIYF
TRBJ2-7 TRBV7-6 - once CASSPGTHDYEQYF
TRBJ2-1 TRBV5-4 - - CASSLDERLGEQFF